Listed below are T cell receptor beta chains from one sample, sequenced in a study of chemoradiotherapy in HPV16-positive cancers. Using immunoSEQ multiplex PCR, the repertoire was profiled, and TCRdb retains in-frame clones only, with some absent. This sample has roughly 12,000 clones; roughly 78% occur once, and the top ten carry roughly 8.3%. The biological material was taken from a patient who underwent chemoradiotherapy. The origin of the receptors is a human donor with HPV-associated anogenital cancer. CDR3s include the opening cysteine and the closing phenylalanine or tryptophan. Size is omitted from some rows. Given values are once, few, many or a class for expanded clones.

few TRBV2 CASKGGLGVGNQPQHF
NA TRBV6-1 CASSELAGSYNEQFF
NA TRBV7-8 CASSRDSPNTGELFF
NA TRBV19 CASSTSWSEQYF
NA TRBV7-9 CASNKQELEPGYTF
NA TRBV5-6 CASSLPGANTDTQYF
NA TRBV28 CASSLQQETQYF
few TRBV7-3 CASSLGTLGRETQYF
NA TRBV5-5 CASSPLGGSANTGELFF
NA TRBV6-5 CASSLGRGLEQYF
few TRBV7-9 CASSSNSDTGELFF
NA TRBV10-2 CASKRQGALNHEQYF
NA TRBV5-4 CASSLAGGSTKNIQYF
NA TRBV6-1 CASSLDYYGYTF
once TRBV7-2 CASSRSLGGEKLFF
few TRBV25-1 CASSEFSYEQYF
NA TRBV7-3 CASSRQGGNTDTQYF
once TRBV7-9 CASSPQGQVYGYTF
few TRBV11-1 CASSWGSGNYGYTF
NA TRBV6-5 CASSYSGGTEAFF
NA TRBV7-9 CASSHPDRPNLFF
NA TRBV6-1 CASSNRGDAEKLFF
NA TRBV13 CASSLGTGGNEQFF
NA TRBV28 CASSSRTGEFSNQPQHF
NA TRBV27 CASRANDRTYGYTF
NA TRBV20-1 CSASAETQYF
NA TRBV27 CASSFFSSLPSSEFF
NA TRBV7-9 CASSLRQGPGYTF
NA TRBV28 CASTPLGRSAKNIQYF
NA TRBV4-1 CASSRGGLVAGANVLTF
NA TRBV7-8 CASSLDRAGLAQPQHF
NA TRBV4-2 CASSQDTSSSGANVLTF
NA TRBV15 CATSREDQGRWTTGELFF
NA TRBV28 CASSLQGGVETQYF
NA TRBV9 CASSLAGTDTQYF
NA TRBV18 CASSPLADSVYEQYF
NA TRBV7-2 CASSLYLGGFKTQYF
NA TRBV15 CATSRTGQGDQPQHF
medium-sized TRBV9 CASSVTSGRTNEQFF
NA TRBV27 CASSFSGTGETQYF
NA TRBV19 CASSIRGEGWETQYF
NA TRBV11-3 CASSLMGENTGELFF
NA TRBV4-1 CASSQASTFFSGNTIYF
NA TRBV5-6 CASRTRMEEEQYF
few TRBV4-2 CASSQTTGGDEQYF
NA TRBV11-2 CASSFWSLAEAYNEQFF
NA TRBV7-2 CASSFLAGVSGYTF
NA TRBV19 CASARWGNTEAFF
once TRBV9 CASSAISGRAGNEQFF
NA TRBV11-2 CASSLRPTGGFDTQYF
NA TRBV6-1 CASWGHLYEQYF
NA TRBV5-1 CASSFGDRTGNTIYF
few TRBV9 CASSETSGRTGELFF
NA TRBV11-2 CASSQRPLPQETQYF
NA TRBV19 CASSIAGVDTQYF